The present TCR beta chain was sequenced within a study of T cells expressing NK-cell markers. The overall study: In the group of eight sequenced donors, seven were HCMV-seropositive and one was seronegative.

Whole-study results and caveats: Dominant NKG2C+ clonotypes in six donors made up roughly 1.0-7.0% of CD8+ T cells.

Note on this clonotype: Antigen specificity is unknown.

TCR beta cDNA was generated via 5'RACE template switching incorporating UMIs. TCRdb reprocessed the 5' RACE reads, with one entry per CDR3 protein and no DNA. The sample table sets out about 180,000 distinct CDR3 sequences. CDR1 is MNHNS, CDR2 SASEGT, per germline. The CDR3 extends over 15 amino acids. The sequencing sample was made of blood T cells: a sorted CD56 or NKG2C T cell subset, CD4+ or CD8+ T cells, or bulk PBMC T cells (not recorded which). The chain employs TRBV6-1 and TRBJ2-3. This TCR derives from a man aged 18 to 69 in good health. This CDR3 reads CASSEHLAGTDTQYF.